This T cell receptor beta chain derives from a study of PD-1 blockade in classical Hodgkin lymphoma. Repertoires were generated with immunoSEQ multiplex PCR, while TCRdb's copy carries only in-frame clones and drops some. The sample consists of tens of thousands of clones, roughly 80% of them appearing once. Time point reported: cycle 4 day 1 (C4D1), after five to seven weeks of nivolumab. All trial patients relapsed after autologous stem cell transplantation. Sequencing used peripheral blood mononuclear cells (PBMCs), obtained before the fourth cycle of nivolumab. The clonotype was recovered from a human donor with classical Hodgkin lymphoma.

The CDR3 spells CSVVDIPGTGQPQHF. The CDR3 coding sequence is TGCAGCGTTGTGGACATCCCGGGGACGGGTCAGCCCCAGCATTTT. This chain connects TRBV29-1 to TRBJ1-5, with D possibly TRBD1 on 5 matching bases. CDR3 length equals 15 residues. Trimming took off 4 bases at V and 6 bases at J, with 19 bases between the two ends. Germline V CDR1 and CDR2: SQVTM, ANQGSEA.